The 18 T cell receptor beta chains listed next were all sequenced from one sample in a study of T cell clones after liver transplantation. Produced via immunoSEQ multiplex PCR; TCRdb's table is partial and in-frame only. Of 75,000 to 85,000 clones in the sample, around 78% were seen once. Material: CD4+ T cells from blood, obtained at the 22-month timepoint. These receptors originate from a human patient who received a liver transplant. The T cells may come from the graft donor.

V gene TRBV18 combines with J gene TRBJ1-5; 7 positions agree with TRBD1. After removal of 6 bases from V and 7 bases from J, the junction contained 9 bases not matched to a gene. Germline V gene sequence: CDR1 KGHSH, CDR2 LQKENI. The length of the CDR3 is 14 residues. In DNA, the CDR3 is TGTGCCAGCTCCCTTGACAGGGTTAGCCAGCCCCAGCATTTT. This gives the protein CASSLDRVSQPQHF.

This clone occurred once. The chain has TRBV12-5 and TRBJ1-3, with unresolved D. This CDR3 is 13 amino acids long. Germline V gene data show CDR1 as LGHNT and CDR2 as FRNRAP. The V end lost 8 bases, the J end lost 2 bases, and 10 bases lay between the germline ends. The CDR3 DNA sequence: TGTGCTAGTACTGAGGTGCCTGGAAACACCATATATTTT. Protein product: CASTEVPGNTIYF.

This clone was detected many times. This chain uses TRBV28 with TRBJ2-1; D is possibly TRBD1 or TRBD2 (5 bases each). This CDR3 is built from 12 residues. From germline, CDR1 is MDHEN and CDR2 SYDVKM. The V gene lost 5 bases and the J gene lost 8 bases, with 10 bases spanning the gap. CDR3 protein: CASSLRGDEQFF. In DNA form, the CDR3 reads TGTGCCAGCAGTCTCAGAGGGGATGAGCAGTTCTTC.

V is TRBV18 and J is TRBJ2-7, with D unresolved. Germline V gives CDR1 KGHSH, CDR2 LQKENI. V was pared by 0 bases and J by 2 bases, with 8 bases between. This CDR3 has 14 residues. CDR3 loop: CASSPPSMTYEQYF. CDR3 nucleotides: TGTGCCAGCTCACCACCGTCGATGACCTACGAGCAGTACTTC.

CDR3 sequence reads: CASSRQLQETQYF. The CDR3 bases are TGTGCCAGCAGTAGACAGCTCCAAGAGACCCAGTACTTC. The rearrangement links TRBV2 to TRBJ2-5, with D tentatively TRBD1 (5 bases). The V end lost 5 bases, the J end lost 1 base, and 8 bases lay between the germline ends. The CDR3 has 13 residues. The germline V gene has CDR1 SNHLY and CDR2 FYNNEI.

The CDR3 nucleotides read TGCAGCGTTGAACTAGGGTCAGCCGGAAGCTATGGCTACACCTTC. It specifies CSVELGSAGSYGYTF. The rearrangement joins TRBV29-1 to TRBJ1-2, with D hard to call. Germline CDR1 SQVTM, CDR2 ANQGSEA. The ends were cut back, 2 bases at V and 4 bases at J, with 17 bases in the middle. There are 15 residues in the CDR3. Combining the CDR3 with reference TRBV29-1 and TRBJ1-2 gives the whole variable domain SAVISQKPSRDICQRGTSLTIQCQVDSQVTMMFWYRQQPGQSLTLIATANQGSEATYESGFVIDKFPISRPNLTFSTLTVSNMSPEDSSIYLCSVELGSAGSYGYTFGSGTRLTVV.

CDR3 amino acids: CASTWGREIGKQYF. CDR3 DNA: TGTGCCAGCACCTGGGGGCGGGAAATAGGCAAGCAGTACTTC. V usage is TRBV6-5 and J usage is TRBJ2-7, with D possibly called TRBD1 or TRBD2 (6 bases each). Germline V gene lookup returns CDR1 MNHEY and CDR2 SVGAGI. The CDR3 has 14 amino acids. The V and J ends lost 7 bases and 8 bases respectively, with 21 bases between them.

CDR3 amino acids: CASEKGDTQYF. The CDR3 DNA reads TGTGCCAGCGAAAAGGGGGATACGCAGTATTTT. V is TRBV21-1 and J is TRBJ2-3; the table's D gene call, TRBD1, was not cross checked with the DNA. TRBV21-1 corresponds to a pseudogene. The CDR3 is 11 amino acids.

This chain's CDR3 is CASTPGGGVWSQPQHF. The CDR3 DNA follows: TGTGCCAGCACTCCTGGGGGGGGAGTGTGGTCTCAGCCCCAGCATTTT. The rearrangement uses TRBV28 and TRBJ1-5, with D tentatively TRBD1 (5 bases). Trimming cost V 7 bases and J 6 bases, with 22 bases left between them. CDR1 MDHEN and CDR2 SYDVKM come from the germline V gene. The CDR3 totals 16 residues.

This sequence joins TRBV5-1 and TRBJ2-7; TRBD1 agrees at 8 bases. This CDR3 region has 15 residues. Losses at the gene ends were 0 bases for V and 4 bases for J; bases not matched to a gene: 6. Germline V gene sequence: CDR1 SGHRS, CDR2 YFSETQ. The CDR3 is CASSLESGGKYEQYF. The CDR3 DNA sequence: TGCGCCAGCAGCTTGGAGTCAGGGGGCAAGTACGAGCAGTACTTC.

The chain couples TRBV27 to TRBJ2-7, with TRBD1 as a possible D gene (6 bases). CDR1 is MNHEY, CDR2 SMNVEV, per germline (reference sequence). The V and J ends lost 2 bases and 7 bases respectively, with 12 bases between them. The CDR3 is 13 amino acids. CDR3 residues: CASSLMGAREQYF. The DNA of the CDR3 is TGTGCCAGCAGTTTAATGGGGGCAAGGGAGCAGTACTTC.

The V gene is TRBV5-4, the J gene TRBJ2-1; 11 bases are shared with TRBD2. The germline CDR1 and CDR2 sequences are SGHNT and YYREEE (reference sequence). V shed 0 bases and J 9 bases; nucleotides not matched to a gene: 5. The CDR3 sequence is 15 residues long. The CDR3 sequence is CASSLVTSGVSEQFF. The CDR3, as DNA: TGTGCCAGCAGCTTGGTGACTAGCGGGGTTAGTGAGCAGTTCTTC.

The chain is built from TRBV5-4 and TRBJ1-1; D is unclear. Per the germline V gene, CDR1 is SGHNT and CDR2 is YYREEE (reference sequence). The CDR3 runs 13 residues. With 2 bases removed from V and 8 bases from J, the gap between germline ends came to 13 bases. The CDR3: CASSFQDGGEAFF. CDR3 DNA sequence: TGTGCCAGCAGCTTTCAGGACGGAGGGGAAGCTTTCTTT.

The rearrangement uses TRBV10-3 and TRBJ2-7; tentative D call: TRBD2 (5 bases). Trimming took off 6 bases at V and 3 bases at J, with 12 bases between the two ends. CDR1 is ENHRY and CDR2 is SYGVKD in the germline V gene. The CDR3 sequence is 13 residues long. CDR3: CAISGVAHYEQYF. The CDR3 DNA reads as TGTGCCATCAGCGGGGTCGCGCACTACGAGCAGTACTTC.

The gene calls are TRBV6-6 and TRBJ2-2; 12 bases match TRBD2. From germline, CDR1 is MNHNY and CDR2 SVGAGI (reference sequence). The CDR3 extends over 15 amino acids. With 5 bases clipped from V and 6 bases from J, the junction kept 4 bases outside the gene matches. The chain's CDR3 is CASSLAGGRSGELFF. The CDR3 coding sequence is TGTGCCAGCAGTCTAGCGGGAGGGAGGTCCGGGGAGCTGTTTTTT.

The genes are TRBV5-4 and TRBJ1-3; D is perhaps TRBD1 (6 bases). V dropped 4 bases and J dropped 2 bases, with 10 bases sitting between them. The CDR3 consists of 14 residues. CDR1 is SGHNT, CDR2 YYREEE, per germline (reference sequence). This CDR3 is CASSVQGAGNTIYF. The CDR3 DNA reads as TGTGCCAGCAGCGTACAGGGAGCTGGAAACACCATATATTTT.

This clone has only one observation. V and J are TRBV19 and TRBJ2-7; 7 bases align to TRBD1. The CDR3 has 16 residues. Germline lookup yields CDR1 LNHDA and CDR2 SQIVND (reference sequence). The V segment lost 1 base and the J segment 2 bases; nucleotides outside the gene matches: 8. Here the CDR3 reads CASSIAGTANAYEQYF. The CDR3 DNA is TGTGCCAGTAGTATAGCCGGGACAGCAAACGCCTACGAGCAGTACTTC.

V gene TRBV7-9 combines with J gene TRBJ1-5; TRBD1 agrees at 7 bases. This CDR3 comprises 16 residues. Germline CDR1 is SEHNR and CDR2 is FQNEAQ (reference sequence). V was clipped by 2 bases and J by 7 bases; unmatched bases: 11. This CDR3 is CASSLWSDRAEQPQHF. CDR3 coding DNA: TGTGCCAGCAGCTTATGGTCCGACAGGGCAGAACAGCCCCAGCATTTT.